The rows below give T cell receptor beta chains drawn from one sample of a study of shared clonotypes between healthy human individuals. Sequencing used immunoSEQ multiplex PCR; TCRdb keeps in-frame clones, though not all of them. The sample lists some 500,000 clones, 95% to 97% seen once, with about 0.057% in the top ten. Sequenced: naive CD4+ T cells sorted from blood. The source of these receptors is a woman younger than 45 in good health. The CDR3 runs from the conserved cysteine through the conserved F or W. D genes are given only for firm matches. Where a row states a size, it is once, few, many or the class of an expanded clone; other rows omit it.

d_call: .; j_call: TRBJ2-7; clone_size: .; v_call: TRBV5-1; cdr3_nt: TGCGCCAGCAGCTTGGATCCCGGGGAAAGCTACGAGCAGTACTTC; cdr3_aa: CASSLDPGESYEQYF
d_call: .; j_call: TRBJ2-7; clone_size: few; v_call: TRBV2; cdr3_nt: TGTGCCAGCAGCGAAATGAGGACAGTCGAGCAGTACTTC; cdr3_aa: CASSEMRTVEQYF
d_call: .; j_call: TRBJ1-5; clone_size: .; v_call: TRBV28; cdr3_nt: TGTGCCAGCAGTTTCGGCAATCAGCCCCAGCATTTT; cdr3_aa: CASSFGNQPQHF
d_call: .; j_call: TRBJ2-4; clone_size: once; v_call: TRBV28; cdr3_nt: TGTGCCAGCAGTTTGGGGATCAAAAACATTCAGTACTTC; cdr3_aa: CASSLGIKNIQYF
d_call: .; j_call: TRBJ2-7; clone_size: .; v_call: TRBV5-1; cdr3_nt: TGCGCCAGCAGCTTGAGTACAAGCTCCTACGAGCAGTACTTC; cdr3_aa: CASSLSTSSYEQYF
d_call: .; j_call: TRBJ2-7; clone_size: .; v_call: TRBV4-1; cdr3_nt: TGCGCCAGCAGCCATGGTAGGGAAGAGCCCTCCTACGAGCAGTACTTC; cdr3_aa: CASSHGREEPSYEQYF
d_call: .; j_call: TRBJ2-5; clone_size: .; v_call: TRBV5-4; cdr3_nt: TGTGCCAGCAGCTCTCGACGGGGGCCCCAATTCCAAGAGACCCAGTACTTC; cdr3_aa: CASSSRRGPQFQETQYF
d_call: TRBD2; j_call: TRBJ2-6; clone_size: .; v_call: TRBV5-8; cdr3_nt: TGTGCCAGCAGCTGGGGGGGGTCCTCTGGGGCCAACGTCCTGACTTTC; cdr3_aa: CASSWGGSSGANVLTF
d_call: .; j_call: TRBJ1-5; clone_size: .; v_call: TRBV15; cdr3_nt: TGTGCCACCAGCATTTGGACCGCGCAGCCCCAGCATTTT; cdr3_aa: CATSIWTAQPQHF
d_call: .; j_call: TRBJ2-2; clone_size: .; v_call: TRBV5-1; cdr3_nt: TGCGCCAGCAGCGCGGGGACCGTCTGGACCGGGGAGCTGTTTTTT; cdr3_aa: CASSAGTVWTGELFF
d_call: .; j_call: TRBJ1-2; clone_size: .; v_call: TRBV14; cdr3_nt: TGTGCCAGCAGCCGTACCTCGCGGGACTATGGCTACACCTTC; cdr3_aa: CASSRTSRDYGYTF
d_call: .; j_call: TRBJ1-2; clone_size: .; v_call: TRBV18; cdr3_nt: TGTGCCAGCTCACCGCACAGAGATGACGGCTACACCTTC; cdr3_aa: CASSPHRDDGYTF
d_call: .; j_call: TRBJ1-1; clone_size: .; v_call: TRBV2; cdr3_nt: TGTGCCAGCAGACGACAATTGACGAACACTGAAGCTTTCTTT; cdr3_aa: CASRRQLTNTEAFF
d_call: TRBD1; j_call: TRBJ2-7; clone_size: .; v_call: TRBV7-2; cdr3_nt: TGTGCCAGCAGCTTAGACAGGGGCTACGAGCAGTACTTC; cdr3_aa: CASSLDRGYEQYF
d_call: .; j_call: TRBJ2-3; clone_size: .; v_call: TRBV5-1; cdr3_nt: TGCGCCAGCAGCTTCTACTTCGGTAGCACAGATACGCAGTATTTT; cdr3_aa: CASSFYFGSTDTQYF
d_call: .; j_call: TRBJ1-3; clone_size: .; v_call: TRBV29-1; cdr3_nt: TGCAGCGTTGAGGGGGGAAACACCATATATTTT; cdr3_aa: CSVEGGNTIYF
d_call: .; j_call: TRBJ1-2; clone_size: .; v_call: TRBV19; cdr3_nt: TGTGCCAGTAGTCCCACAGGGAAACCCTATGGCTACACCTTC; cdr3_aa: CASSPTGKPYGYTF
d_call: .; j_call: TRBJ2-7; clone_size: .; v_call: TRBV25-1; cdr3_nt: TGTGCCAGCAGTGAAGGTGGGGGACAAACCTACGAGCAGTACTTC; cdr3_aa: CASSEGGGQTYEQYF
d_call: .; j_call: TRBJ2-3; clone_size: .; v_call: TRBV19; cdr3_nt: TGTGCCAGTAGTATAGAGATAAGGGGTAATACGCAGTATTTT; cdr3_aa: CASSIEIRGNTQYF
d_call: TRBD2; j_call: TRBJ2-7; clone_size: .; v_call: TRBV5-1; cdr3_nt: TGCGCCAGCAGCTCTGGTTTAGCGGGAGGAGGCGAGCAGTACTTC; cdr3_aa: CASSSGLAGGGEQYF
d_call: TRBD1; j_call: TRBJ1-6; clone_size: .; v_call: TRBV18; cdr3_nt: TGTGCCAGCTCACTAGGACAGGGCGATAATTCACCCCTCCACTTT; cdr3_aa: CASSLGQGDNSPLHF
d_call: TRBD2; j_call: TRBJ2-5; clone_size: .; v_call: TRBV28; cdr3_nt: TGTGCCAGCAGTCCCCGACTAGCGGGAGTGAGGGAGACCCAGTACTTC; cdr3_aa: CASSPRLAGVRETQYF
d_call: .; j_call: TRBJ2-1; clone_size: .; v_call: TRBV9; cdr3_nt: TGTGCCAGCAGCCGTGGGATGGCGGGGCCCCTCGGTGAGCAGTTCTTC; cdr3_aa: CASSRGMAGPLGEQFF
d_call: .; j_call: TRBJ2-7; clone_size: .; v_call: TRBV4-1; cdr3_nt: TGCGCCAGCAGCCAGGGAGGTGTCGCCTCCTACGAGCAGTACTTC; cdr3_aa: CASSQGGVASYEQYF
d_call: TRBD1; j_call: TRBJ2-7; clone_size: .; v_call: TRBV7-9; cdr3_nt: TGTGCCAGCAGCCCGGGACAGGGGATCTACGAGCAGTACTTC; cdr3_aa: CASSPGQGIYEQYF
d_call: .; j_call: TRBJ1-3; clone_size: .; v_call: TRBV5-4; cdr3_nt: TGTGCCAGTGGAGAGTCTCTAACCTCTGGAAACACCATATATTTT; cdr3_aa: CASGESLTSGNTIYF
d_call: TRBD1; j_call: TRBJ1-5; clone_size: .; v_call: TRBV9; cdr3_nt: TGTGCCAGCAGCGTAGAAGGGGGCTTCAATCAGCCCCAGCATTTT; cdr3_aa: CASSVEGGFNQPQHF
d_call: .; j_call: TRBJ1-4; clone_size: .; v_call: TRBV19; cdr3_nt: TGTGCCAGTAGTTCCCAACGTGGGGAAAAACTGTTTTTT; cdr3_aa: CASSSQRGEKLFF
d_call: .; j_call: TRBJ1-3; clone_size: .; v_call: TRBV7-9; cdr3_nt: TGTGCCAGCAGCTTAGCGCGAGGCTCTGGAAACACCATATATTTT; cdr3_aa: CASSLARGSGNTIYF
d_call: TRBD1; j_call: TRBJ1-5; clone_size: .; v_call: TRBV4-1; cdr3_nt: TGCGCCAGCAGCCAATGGTCCGGGACAGTTGTTAATCAGCCCCAGCATTTT; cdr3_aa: CASSQWSGTVVNQPQHF
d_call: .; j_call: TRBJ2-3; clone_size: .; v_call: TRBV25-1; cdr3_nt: TGTGCCAGCAGTGACTTCCTGGGGAGCCCGGGAGATACGCAGTATTTT; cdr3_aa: CASSDFLGSPGDTQYF
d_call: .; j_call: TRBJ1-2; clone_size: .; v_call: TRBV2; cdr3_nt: TGTGCCAGTAACCCTACGCCGGGGACGTCTAACTATGGCTACACCTTC; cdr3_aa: CASNPTPGTSNYGYTF
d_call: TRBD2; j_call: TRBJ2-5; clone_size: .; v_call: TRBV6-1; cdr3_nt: TGTGCCAGCAGTGAAGGTTTAACTAGCGGAGTAGAGACCCAGTACTTC; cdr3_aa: CASSEGLTSGVETQYF
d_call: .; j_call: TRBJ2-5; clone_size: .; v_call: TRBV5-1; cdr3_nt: TGCGCCAGCAAGGGAGATGGGACCCAGTACTTC; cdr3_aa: CASKGDGTQYF
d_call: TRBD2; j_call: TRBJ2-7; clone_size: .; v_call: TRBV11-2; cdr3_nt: TGTGCCAGCAGCCTACTAGCGACCCCGGGGGAGCAGTACTTC; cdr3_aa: CASSLLATPGEQYF
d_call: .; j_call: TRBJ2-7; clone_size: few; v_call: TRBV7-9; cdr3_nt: TGTGCCAGCAGCTTAAGCGAGTACGAGCAGTACTTC; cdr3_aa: CASSLSEYEQYF
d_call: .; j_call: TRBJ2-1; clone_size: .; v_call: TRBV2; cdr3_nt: TGTGCCAGCAGGACCGGGACCGCGACCCGGGAGCAGTTCTTC; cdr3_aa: CASRTGTATREQFF
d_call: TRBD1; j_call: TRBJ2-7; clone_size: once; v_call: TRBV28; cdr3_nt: TGTGCCAGCAGCACCCCCGGGACAGGGGCCTACGAGCAGTACTTC; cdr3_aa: CASSTPGTGAYEQYF
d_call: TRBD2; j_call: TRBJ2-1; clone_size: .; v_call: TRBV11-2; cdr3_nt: TGTGCCAGCAGCGGACCCGGGACTAGCGGGCGGAATGAGCAGTTCTTC; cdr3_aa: CASSGPGTSGRNEQFF
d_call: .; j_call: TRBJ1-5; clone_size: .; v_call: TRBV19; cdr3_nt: .; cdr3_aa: CASTSGQGSNQPQHF
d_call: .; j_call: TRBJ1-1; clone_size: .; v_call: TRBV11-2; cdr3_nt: TGTGCCAGCACCACCGACAGGCTGCAGAACACTGAAGCTTTCTTT; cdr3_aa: CASTTDRLQNTEAFF
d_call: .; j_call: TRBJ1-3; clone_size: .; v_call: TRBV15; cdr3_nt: TGTGCCACCAGCAGAACCACCGGAAACACCATATATTTT; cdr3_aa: CATSRTTGNTIYF
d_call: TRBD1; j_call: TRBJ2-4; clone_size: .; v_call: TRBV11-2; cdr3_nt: TGTGCCAGCTCAATTACAGGGGATACCGCCAAAAACATTCAGTACTTC; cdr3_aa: CASSITGDTAKNIQYF
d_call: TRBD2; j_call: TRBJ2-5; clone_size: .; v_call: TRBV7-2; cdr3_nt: TGTGCCAGCAGCAAACAAGCGGGAGAGTCAGGGGAGCAGTACTTC; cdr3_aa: CASSKQAGESGEQYF
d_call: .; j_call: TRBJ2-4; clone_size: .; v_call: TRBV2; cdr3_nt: TGTGCCAGCAGTGCTCCCGGTGGGGGAGCCAAAAACATTCAGTACTTC; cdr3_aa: CASSAPGGGAKNIQYF
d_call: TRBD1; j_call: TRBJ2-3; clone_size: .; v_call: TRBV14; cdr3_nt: TGTGCCAGCAGCCAAGTAAGGGACAGCGACACAGATACGCAGTATTTT; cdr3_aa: CASSQVRDSDTDTQYF
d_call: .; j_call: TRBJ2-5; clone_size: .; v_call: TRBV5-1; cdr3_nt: TGCGCCAGCAGCTCCGACCGGACGACTCTGGAGACCCAGTACTTC; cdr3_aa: CASSSDRTTLETQYF
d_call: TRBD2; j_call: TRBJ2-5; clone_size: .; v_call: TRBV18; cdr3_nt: TGTGCCAGCTCACCACTAAGGGCGACTAGCGGGATTCAGACCCAGTACTTC; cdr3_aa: CASSPLRATSGIQTQYF
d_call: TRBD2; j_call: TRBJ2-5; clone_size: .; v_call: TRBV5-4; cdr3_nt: TGTGCCAGCAGCTTGCGACTAGCGGGAGTACACCAAGAGACCCAGTACTTC; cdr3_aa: CASSLRLAGVHQETQYF
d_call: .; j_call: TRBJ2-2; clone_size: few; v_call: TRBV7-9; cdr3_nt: TGTGCCAGCAGCTTAGGATCCGGGGAGCTGTTTTTT; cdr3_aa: CASSLGSGELFF
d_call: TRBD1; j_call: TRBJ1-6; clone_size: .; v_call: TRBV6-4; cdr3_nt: TGTGCCAGCAGGAGGGACAGGGGCGGTTCACCCCTCCACTTT; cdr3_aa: CASRRDRGGSPLHF
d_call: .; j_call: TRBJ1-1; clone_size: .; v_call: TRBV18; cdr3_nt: TGTGCCAGCTCACCCTCGCCCGGACAGAGAGAAGCTTTCTTT; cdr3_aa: CASSPSPGQREAFF
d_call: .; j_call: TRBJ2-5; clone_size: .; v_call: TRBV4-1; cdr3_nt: TGCGCCAGCAGCCGAGGCGGGTTTGCGGGGCAAGAGACCCAGTACTTC; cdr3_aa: CASSRGGFAGQETQYF
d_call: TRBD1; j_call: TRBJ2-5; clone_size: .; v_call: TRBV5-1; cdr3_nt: TGCGCCAGCAGCTTGTTAGAGGGGGCTAGAGAGACCCAGTACTTC; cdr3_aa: CASSLLEGARETQYF
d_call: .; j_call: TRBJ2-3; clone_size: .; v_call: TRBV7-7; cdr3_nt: TGTGCCAGCAGCTTAGCTGCAGGGGCCGATACGCAGTATTTT; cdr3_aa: CASSLAAGADTQYF
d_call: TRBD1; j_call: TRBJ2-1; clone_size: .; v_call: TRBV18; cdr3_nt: TGTGCCAGCTCACCTGCTCCCGGACAGGGGAGCTACAATGAGCAGTTCTTC; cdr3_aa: CASSPAPGQGSYNEQFF